The T cell receptor (beta chain) under discussion was sequenced for a study of T cell responses to AZD1222 COVID-19 vaccine. Overall study context: The analysis combined second doses at about 4 or about 12 weeks.

The CDR3 runs 16 residues. In germline, CDR1 is MNHEY, CDR2 SVGEGT. V shed 1 base, J shed 2 bases, and the junction held 7 bases outside the gene matches. The protocol was immunoSEQ multiplex PCR, while the TCRdb copy is restricted to in-frame clones and leaves out a portion. The sample holds 90,000 to 120,000 clones, approximately 87% seen once. Comments on this clone: Its specificity is not known.

Study-level findings and limits: Donor demographics were predominantly white British with a female majority; clonal diversity may be underestimated. Dominant CD4 TCR responses targeted spike regions 160-218 and 743-854. Increased Spike-specific TCR breadth and depth were observed after two AZD1222 doses.

The chain employs TRBV6-2 or TRBV6-3 and TRBJ2-5; 7 positions match TRBD1. Sequencing was performed on peripheral blood, taken on day 0 of AZD1222 vaccination. The TCR was taken from an adult in good health. CDR3 protein: CASSYYLSTGQETQYF. The CDR3 DNA sequence: TGTGCCAGCAGTTACTACCTTTCGACAGGGCAAGAGACCCAGTACTTC.